The entry below describes one TCR beta chain. Its antigen remains unidentified. It was the approximately 110-subject validation cohort, separate from the approximately 700-subject first cohort, to which the donors belonged. These data originate in a study of cytomegalovirus exposure and HLA in healthy donors. The study, taken as a whole, reports: With high specificity and sensitivity, the classifier reportedly diagnosed cytomegalovirus status. In vitro, three CMV-associated chains proved specific for CMV antigens.

The method was immunoSEQ multiplex PCR; TCRdb's version includes in-frame clones alone and lacks a portion of them. The sample lists about 300,000 clones; 85% to 90% were seen once. The sequenced material came from PBMCs. The sequence came from a woman aged 18-29 years in good health and CMV-seronegative.

The chain's CDR3 is CASSPRTAAKNIQYF. CDR3 bases: TGTGCCAGCAGCCCACGGACAGCGGCCAAAAACATTCAGTACTTC. The chain couples TRBV27 to TRBJ2-4, with TRBD1 as a possible D gene (6 bases). This CDR3 is 15 amino acids long. Trimming left V 6 bases short and J 1 base short, with 13 bases between. Germline V lookup: CDR1 MNHEY, CDR2 SMNVEV (reference sequence).